This T cell receptor beta chain was obtained from a study of T-cell reconstitution after alpha-beta-depleted transplantation in children. This clonotype was observed many times. During its preparation, the TCRbeta library received unique molecular identifiers. TCRdb re-derived calls from the PCR reads in MiXCR, one entry per CDR3 protein. The repertoire includes 490,000 or so distinct CDR3 sequences, around 12% of them detected once, and about 6% sits in the top ten. Losses at the gene ends were 4 bases for V and 13 bases for J; bases not matched to a gene: 12. The CDR3 length is 14 residues. Germline loops: CDR1 SEHNR, CDR2 FQNEAQ (reference sequence).

This chain uses TRBV7-9 with TRBJ2-1; 8 bases line up with TRBD2. The sample in question was PBMCs from the stem cell graft donor, obtained from the stem cell graft. The origin of this receptor is a human donor who donated a stem cell graft to a child with combined immunodeficiency. This CDR3 is CASSYRAYSGKQFF. DNA of the CDR3: TGTGCCAGCAGCTACCGGGCCTATAGCGGGAAACAGTTCTTC.